This record looks at one T cell receptor (beta chain) sequence and its context. Which antigen it targets is not known. No base quality information exists; no much larger clone differs at one position. The library was obtained by the immunoSEQ multiplex PCR assay. Held by TCRdb, this immuneACCESS table contains in-frame sequences only and omits some clones. Under half of the omission traces to an unresolved V gene where checked; the cause of the rest is unknown. This sample holds fewer than 700,000 clones; around 89% were observed only once. The ten largest clones capture approximately 0.01% of the sample. CDR1 is given as SQVTM and CDR2 as ANQGSEA, both from the germline V gene. V is cut by 2 bases and J by 3 bases, and the space between the germline ends is 2 bases. The CDR3 runs 11 amino acids, cysteine and phenylalanine included. Kept here is only the CDR3 DNA, which spans 33 bases and is read in frame from base 1.

The entry originates in a study of shared T cell receptors in the human thymus (dated by TCRdb to the early 2020s). Background on the whole study: The study examined how self-reactive, shared T-cell receptor alpha chains are generated in the human thymus.

These data also formed part of another study, on human thymus T cells. As that second study puts it: Donors were immunologically healthy infants undergoing open corrective cardiac surgery for congenital heart defects in Finland. The thymus tissue came from surgical resects taken out during corrective cardiac surgery. V and J gene segment usage appeared biased in both thymic and peripheral blood repertoires. Highly overlapping thymic TCR repertoires among unrelated individuals were reported in the related research. The study characterized TCR alpha and beta repertoires from under ten infant thymus samples and a few related peripheral blood samples. The infant donors were about 7 to 250 days old, and the cohort included over five males and two females. Thymocytes were freed from the tissue by mechanical means and kept at -70 degrees C as pellets of roughly 9-30 million cells. A QIAsymphony instrument was used to extract genomic DNA from the frozen cell pellets. The immunoSEQ multiplex PCR assay was used to amplify the TCRB and TCRAD loci from a standardized quantity of quality-controlled genomic DNA. The amplicons spanned the V(D)J region and were long enough to cover the CDR3 and allow V and J genes to be identified. The commercial immunoSEQ service was used to sequence amplicons on an Illumina platform. Primer bias and sequencing errors were corrected as previously described, and TCRAD and TCRB definitions were based on the IMGT database. immunoSEQ Analyzer 3.0 and VDJTools were used for repertoire analysis, which covered basic statistics, V/J segment usage, diversity estimates, rarefaction and pairwise overlap. Diversity was estimated using the Chao1, ChaoE, Efron-Thisted, Shannon and inverse Simpson indices, and was also estimated on datasets down-sampled to the size of the smallest sample. Repertoire overlap was determined by strict matching of CDR3 nucleotide sequence, V gene and J gene, and Jaccard-based multidimensional scaling clustering was applied. On average, thymus samples gave 750,000 to 1,000,000 unique TCRB clonotypes, whereas blood samples gave roughly 80,000.

The sequence was collected from a boy under two years old with a congenital heart defect. Donor details come from another sample of the same person, matched by shared clones. The chain employs TRBV29-1 and TRBJ2-1; the D segment cannot be called with confidence. Sequences were obtained from thymocytes. The DNA sequence reads TGCAGCGTTGAACTCTACAATGAGCAGTTCTTC. It codes for CSVELYNEQFF.